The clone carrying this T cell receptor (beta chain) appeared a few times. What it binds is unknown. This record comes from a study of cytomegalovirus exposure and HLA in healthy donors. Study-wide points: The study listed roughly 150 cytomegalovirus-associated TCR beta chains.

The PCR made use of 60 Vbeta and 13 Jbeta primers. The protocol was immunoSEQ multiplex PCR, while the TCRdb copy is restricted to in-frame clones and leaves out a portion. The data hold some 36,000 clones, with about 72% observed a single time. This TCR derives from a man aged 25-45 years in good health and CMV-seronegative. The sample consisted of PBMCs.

DNA for the CDR3: TGTGCCAGCTTACTTGGGGGAGGGAGGGCCGAGCAGTACTTC. Protein: CASLLGGGRAEQYF. V is TRBV6-1 and J is TRBJ2-7, with 7 bases lining up with TRBD2. Trimming cost V 8 bases and J 6 bases; bases outside gene matches: 13. The CDR3 extends over 14 amino acids. Germline V gene data show CDR1 as MNHNS and CDR2 as SASEGT.